Here is one T cell receptor (beta chain) with its context. The data belong to a study of blood T cell repertoires in COVID-19. Study context: Samples came from the United States, Italy and Spain, spanning acute and convalescent COVID-19. Nucleic acid was either cDNA or gDNA, and it came from T cells, B-cell-depleted T cells, or PBMCs.

Measured with immunoSEQ multiplex PCR; TCRdb has only the in-frame clones, and not every one. Of roughly 250,000 clones in the sample, roughly 86% were seen once. The CDR3 spans 14 residues. Germline CDR1 reads MGHRA; CDR2 reads YSYEKL. V lost 2 bases and J lost 5; bases outside the gene matches: 4. Sequencing input: peripheral blood. The chain uses TRBV4-1 and TRBJ2-5; 8 positions agree with TRBD1. This receptor was identified in a man aged 50-60 years with acute or convalescent COVID-19. CDR3 DNA: TGCGCCAGCAGCCAACACACAGGGGGGGAGACCCAGTACTTC. Translated, it gives CASSQHTGGETQYF.